Listed here is a single T cell receptor beta chain. Its antigen is as yet unknown. The primer mix had 60 Vbeta and 13 Jbeta primers. Sequenced by immunoSEQ multiplex PCR; TCRdb stores in-frame clones only, minus some. Among around 64,000 clones listed, roughly 74% were seen once. The length of the CDR3 is 14 residues. The data were obtained in a study of cytomegalovirus exposure and HLA in healthy donors. Regarding the study as a whole: Both high specificity and high sensitivity reportedly marked the classifier's diagnosis of cytomegalovirus status. It has been reported that TCR beta sequences accurately predicted the HLA-A and HLA-B alleles of most subjects. Three of the chains that were CMV-associated were confirmed in vitro to be specific for CMV antigens. The study had only CMV serostatus as immune exposure information.

This clonotype was obtained from a man between 18 and 35 years old in good health and CMV-seropositive. Sequencing was done on a sample of PBMCs. The chain uses TRBV12-2 and TRBJ2-7; the DNA was not compared with TRBD2, the D call given in the table. TRBV12-2 constitutes a pseudogene. CDR3 sequence (DNA): TGTGCAAGCCACCCCGGGACTAGCGTATACGAGCAGTACTTC. Protein product: CASHPGTSVYEQYF.